The entry below describes one TCR beta chain. The CDR3 is made up of 13 amino acids. V was trimmed by 1 base and J by 7 bases, leaving 13 bases between them. Germline-derived CDR1 and CDR2 are GTSNPN and SVGIG (reference sequence). This record belongs to a study of long-term antiretroviral therapy in people with HIV. They ran version v3.0 of the immunoSEQ assay at survey level. Produced via immunoSEQ multiplex PCR; TCRdb's table is partial and in-frame only. The profile shows about 11,000 clones, roughly 80% of them singletons. Sequenced here: unsorted PBMCs, sampled 7 to 7.5 years after starting antiretroviral therapy. The receptor comes from a middle-aged man with HIV. V gene TRBV30 combines with J gene TRBJ1-2, with a tentative D call TRBD1 (5 bases). The CDR3 here is CAWSGGRPFGYTF. For the CDR3, the DNA is TGTGCCTGGAGTGGGGGCAGGCCTTTTGGCTACACCTTC.